This T cell receptor beta chain was profiled in a study of beta chain features in type 1 diabetes. About this clone itself: Its antigen is unknown.

Cells sorted by CD45RO/CCR7/CD25/CD127/CD95/CD27 comprised CD4+ naive, central memory, regulatory and stem cell-like memory cells. This CDR3 has 16 residues. CDR1 is SGHRS and CDR2 is YFSETQ in the germline V gene. Trimming took off 1 base at V and 0 bases at J, with 12 bases between the two ends. The study reverse transcribed the entire isolated RNA, so it sequenced expressed TCRB transcripts. Only in-frame clones appear in the TCRdb table, and some are missing; sequencing was by immunoSEQ multiplex PCR. The table lists 350,000 to 450,000 clones, about 15% of them singletons. The study's findings and limits: PCR might favor shorter templates, but any such skew would affect patients and controls equally. No resolution was reached here on whether HLA type influences TCRB rearrangement.

Input material: naive CD4+ T cells from blood. This receptor was obtained from a woman aged 18-30 years in good health. V is TRBV5-1 and J is TRBJ2-3; perhaps TRBD1 as D (5 bases). The CDR3: CASSLWGQESTDTQYF. CDR3 DNA sequence: TGCGCCAGCAGCTTGTGGGGCCAGGAAAGCACAGATACGCAGTATTTT. Full variable domain (missing parts from reference TRBV5-1 and TRBJ2-3): KAGVTQTPRYLIKTRGQQVTLSCSPISGHRSVSWYQQTPGQGLQFLFEYFSETQRNKGNFPGRFSGRQFSNSRSEMNVSTLELGDSALYLCASSLWGQESTDTQYFGPGTRLTVL.